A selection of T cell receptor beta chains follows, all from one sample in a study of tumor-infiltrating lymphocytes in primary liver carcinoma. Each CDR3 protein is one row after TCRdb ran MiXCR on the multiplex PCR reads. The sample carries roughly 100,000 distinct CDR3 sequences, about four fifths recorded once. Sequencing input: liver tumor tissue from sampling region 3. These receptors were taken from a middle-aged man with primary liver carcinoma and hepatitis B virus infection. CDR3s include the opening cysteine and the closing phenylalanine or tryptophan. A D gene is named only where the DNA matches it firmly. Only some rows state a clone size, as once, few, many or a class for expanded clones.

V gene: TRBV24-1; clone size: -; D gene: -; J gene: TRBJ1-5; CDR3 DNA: TGTGTCACCAGTGATTCAGGGGAGGGCTGGGGCAATCAGCCCCAGCATTTT; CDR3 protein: CVTSDSGEGWGNQPQHF
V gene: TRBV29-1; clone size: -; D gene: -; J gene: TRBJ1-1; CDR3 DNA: TGCAGCGCATCGGGGGGATGGGCTATGGACACGGAAGCTTTCTTT; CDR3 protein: CSASGGWAMDTEAFF
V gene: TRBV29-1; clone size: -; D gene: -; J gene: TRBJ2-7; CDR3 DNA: TGCACCGTCGATACAGGGTATGCCGGCGAGCAGTACTTC; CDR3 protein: CTVDTGYAGEQYF
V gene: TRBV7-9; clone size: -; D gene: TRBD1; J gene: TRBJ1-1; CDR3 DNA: TGTGCCAGCAGTTTCCCGACAGGGGTGAGCACTGAAGCTTTCTTT; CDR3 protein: CASSFPTGVSTEAFF
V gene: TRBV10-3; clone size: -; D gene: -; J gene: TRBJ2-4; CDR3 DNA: TGTGTCATCAGTGACAACTGGAAAGCTAAAAAGATTCAGTACTTC; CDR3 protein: CVISDNWKAKKIQYF
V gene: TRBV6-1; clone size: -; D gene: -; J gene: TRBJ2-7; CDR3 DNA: TGTGCCAGAAGTGAAACTTATGACCTCGGGCAGTACTTC; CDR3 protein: CARSETYDLGQYF
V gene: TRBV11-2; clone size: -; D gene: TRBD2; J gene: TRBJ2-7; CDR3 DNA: TGTGCCAGCAGCTTGAGGGAGGGTAGGACTAGCGGGCTCATTTCCTACGAGCAGTACTTC; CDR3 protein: CASSLREGRTSGLISYEQYF
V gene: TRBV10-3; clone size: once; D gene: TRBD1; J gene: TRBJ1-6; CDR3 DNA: TGTACCACCCACCTCGGGACAGACTTTAATCCACCCCTCCACTTT; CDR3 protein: CTTHLGTDFNPPLHF
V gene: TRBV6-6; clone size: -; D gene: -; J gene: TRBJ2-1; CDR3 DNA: TGTGCCAGCAATTACGGGACGACAGACAATGAGCAGTCCTTC; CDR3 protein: CASNYGTTDNEQSF
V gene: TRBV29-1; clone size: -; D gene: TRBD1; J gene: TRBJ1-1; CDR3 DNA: TGCAGTGTTGGAGAATGGACAGGGAGGACTGAAGCTTTCTTT; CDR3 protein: CSVGEWTGRTEAFF
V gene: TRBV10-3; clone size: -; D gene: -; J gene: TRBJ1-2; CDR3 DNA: TGTGCCATCAGTGAGTGGACAGCCAATATCTATGGTTACACCTTC; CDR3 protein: CAISEWTANIYGYTF
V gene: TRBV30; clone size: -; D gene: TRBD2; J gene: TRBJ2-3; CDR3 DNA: TGTGCCTGGAGTGTAGGAGCGGGAGGCACGGATATGCAGTATTTT; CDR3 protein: CAWSVGAGGTDMQYF
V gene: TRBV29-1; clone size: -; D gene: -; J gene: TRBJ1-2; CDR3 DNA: TGCATCGTTATGAGTGCGGGGAAGAGGAACTATGGCCACACCTTC; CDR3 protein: CIVMSAGKRNYGHTF
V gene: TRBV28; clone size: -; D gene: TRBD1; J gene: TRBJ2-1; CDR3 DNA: TGTGCCAACAGTTATACGGGACAGTACAATGAGCAGTTCTTC; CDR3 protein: CANSYTGQYNEQFF
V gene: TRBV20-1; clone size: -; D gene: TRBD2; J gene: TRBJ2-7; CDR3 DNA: TGCAGTGCCCCCTCATGTGGGAGGGCGGTCTACGAGCAGTACTTC; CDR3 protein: CSAPSCGRAVYEQYF
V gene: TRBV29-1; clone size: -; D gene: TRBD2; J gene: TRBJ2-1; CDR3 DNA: TGCAGCGTCGGATCCCGGGGGGGGTACAATGAGCAGTTCTTC; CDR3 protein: CSVGSRGGYNEQFF
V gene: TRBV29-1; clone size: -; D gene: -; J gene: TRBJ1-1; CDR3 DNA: TGCAGCGTGGGCCCGGGATGGGGAATGAACTCTGAAGCCTTCTTT; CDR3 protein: CSVGPGWGMNSEAFF
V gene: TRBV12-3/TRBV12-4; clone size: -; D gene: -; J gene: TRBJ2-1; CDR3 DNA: TGTGCCAGCAGTATATCCGGCAGGGGAGAGCAGTTCTTC; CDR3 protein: CASSISGRGEQFF
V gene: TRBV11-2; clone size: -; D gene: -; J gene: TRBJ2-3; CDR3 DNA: TGTGTCAGCAGCTTTGACGCGAGTACGGATACGCAGTATTTT; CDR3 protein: CVSSFDASTDTQYF
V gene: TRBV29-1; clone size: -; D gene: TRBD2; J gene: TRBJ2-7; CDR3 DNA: TGCAGCGTCCTAGCTCCGGGGACTAACTCCTACGAGCAATACTTC; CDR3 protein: CSVLAPGTNSYEQYF
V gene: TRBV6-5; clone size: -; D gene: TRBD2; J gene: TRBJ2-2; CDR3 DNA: TGTGCCACTTACTCCGGACTAGTTACTGAGGAGCTGTTTTTT; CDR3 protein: CATYSGLVTEELFF
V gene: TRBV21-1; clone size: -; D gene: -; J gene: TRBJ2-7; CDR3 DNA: TGTGCCAGCAGCAAAGCGCTAGCGGGAGGACGGTACGAACAGTACTTC; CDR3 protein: CASSKALAGGRYEQYF
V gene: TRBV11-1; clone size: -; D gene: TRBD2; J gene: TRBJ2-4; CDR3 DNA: TGTGCCAGTAGCTTTCCCGGGACTGGCGGGACTAAAAACATTCAGTACTTT; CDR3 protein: CASSFPGTGGTKNIQYF
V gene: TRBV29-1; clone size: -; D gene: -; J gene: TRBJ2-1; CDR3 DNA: TGCAACGGGACCAGTGGGAAGCTCTATGAGCAGTTCTTC; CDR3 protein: CNGTSGKLYEQFF
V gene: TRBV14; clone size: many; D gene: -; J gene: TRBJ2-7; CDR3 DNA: TGTGCCAGCAGCCAAGATCGGAGCGGGCTGACCTACGAGCAGTACTTC; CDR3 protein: CASSQDRSGLTYEQYF
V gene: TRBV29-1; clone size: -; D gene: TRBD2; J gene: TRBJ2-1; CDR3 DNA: TGCAGAGTTGGACTAGCGGGAGGGTTCTACAATGAGCGGTGCTTC; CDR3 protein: CRVGLAGGFYNERCF
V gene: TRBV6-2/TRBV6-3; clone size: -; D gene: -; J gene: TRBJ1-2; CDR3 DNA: TGTGCCAGCAACGCCGGGATAGTCTATGGCTACACCTTC; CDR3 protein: CASNAGIVYGYTF
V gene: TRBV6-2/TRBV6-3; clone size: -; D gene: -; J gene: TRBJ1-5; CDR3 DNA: TGTGCCAGCACCCCATGGGACATGGTAAATCAGCCCCAGCATTTT; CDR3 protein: CASTPWDMVNQPQHF
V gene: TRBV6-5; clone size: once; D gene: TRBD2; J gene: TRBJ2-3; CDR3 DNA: TGTGCCAGCAGACGATGGGGGGTTAGCGGGACTAGCATAGATACGCAGTATTTT; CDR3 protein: CASRRWGVSGTSIDTQYF
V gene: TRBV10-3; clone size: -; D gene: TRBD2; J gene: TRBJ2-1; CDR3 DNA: TGCACCGTCAATCCGGGACTAGCGGGAGGGGGTGAGCAGTTCTTC; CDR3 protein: CTVNPGLAGGGEQFF
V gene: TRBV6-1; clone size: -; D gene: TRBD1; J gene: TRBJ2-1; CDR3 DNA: TGTGCCAGCAGTGAGACAGGGGGTATGTACAATGAGGAGCTCTTC; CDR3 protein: CASSETGGMYNEELF